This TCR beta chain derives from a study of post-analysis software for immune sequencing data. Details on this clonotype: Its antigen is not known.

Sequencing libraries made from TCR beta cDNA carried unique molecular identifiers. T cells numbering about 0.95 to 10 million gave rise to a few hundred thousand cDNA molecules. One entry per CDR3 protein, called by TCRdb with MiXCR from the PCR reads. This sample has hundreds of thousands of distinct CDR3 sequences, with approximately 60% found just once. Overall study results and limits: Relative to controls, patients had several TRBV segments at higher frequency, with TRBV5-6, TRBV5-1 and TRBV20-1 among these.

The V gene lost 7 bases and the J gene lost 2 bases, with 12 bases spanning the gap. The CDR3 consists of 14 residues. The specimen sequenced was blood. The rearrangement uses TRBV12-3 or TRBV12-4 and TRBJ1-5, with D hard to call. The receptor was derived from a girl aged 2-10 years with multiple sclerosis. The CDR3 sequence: CASTQYMGNQPQHF. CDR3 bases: TGTGCCAGCACTCAATACATGGGCAATCAGCCCCAGCATTTT.